The present entry profiles one T cell receptor beta chain with its context. Its antigen remains unidentified. Sequencing used immunoSEQ multiplex PCR; TCRdb keeps in-frame clones, though not all of them. Of tens of thousands of clones detected, about 83% appear once; the ten largest clones hold approximately 44%. The source of the sample is a study of Ad26.COV2.S vaccination and SARS-CoV-2 variants. General study findings and limits: After vaccination, reports described spike-specific CD8+ and CD4+ T cell responses as showing substantial breadth. Assessments of TCR breadth and depth may have underestimated the total T cell responses. Placebo recipients showed lower spike-specific TCR breadth than vaccinees.

The material sequenced was peripheral blood, taken after recovery from COVID-19. The clonotype was recovered from a human donor who had recovered from COVID-19.

For the CDR3, the DNA is TGTGCCAGCTCACCCACAGGGGGCTATGGCTACACCTTC. It codes for CASSPTGGYGYTF. The chain recombines TRBV18 with TRBJ1-2, with TRBD1 identical over 8 bases. The CDR3 runs 13 residues. V shed 3 bases, J shed 4 bases, and the junction held 1 base outside the gene matches. CDR1 and CDR2 (germline): KGHSH, LQKENI.